The source of this T cell receptor beta chain is a study of long-term antiretroviral therapy in people with HIV. The assay used was immunoSEQ (version v3.0), run at survey level. Assay: immunoSEQ multiplex PCR; the TCRdb copy retains only in-frame clones and omits some. The sample records 26,000 or so clones, around 80% being singletons. CDR1 and CDR2 from the germline V gene are ENHRY and SYGVKD. The CDR3 totals 15 residues. Trimming cost V 2 bases and J 3 bases, with 11 bases left between them. Every participant gave one or more pre-ART and two or more post-ART PBMC samples. Cryopreserved PBMC numbered about 1-10 million per sample before DNA extraction. This clone rates as medium-sized. This same CDR3 is encoded by further DNA sequences in the sample.

The receptor comes from a man between 18 and 29 years old with HIV. The material sequenced was unsorted PBMCs, taken 1.5 years before starting antiretroviral therapy. This chain links TRBV10-3 with TRBJ1-5; maybe TRBD1 (5 bases). The CDR3 spells CAISEGDLNNQPQHF. The CDR3 DNA follows: TGTGCCATCAGTGAGGGGGACCTGAACAATCAGCCCCAGCATTTT.